The clone carrying this T cell receptor (beta chain) has at least ten counts. Its antigen remains unknown. The entry originates in a study of post-analysis software for immune sequencing data. Across the study: Clinical courses comprised relapsing-remitting, secondary progressive and progressive-relapsing multiple sclerosis. Findings and caveats of the study: There were several TRBV segments more frequent in patients than controls, and TRBV5-6, TRBV5-1 and TRBV20-1 were among them. Normalized Chao1 diversity was significantly lower in multiple sclerosis patients than in controls.

The CDR3 spans 17 residues. Trimming removed 8 bases at V and 7 bases at J, with 29 bases between. The TCR beta cDNA libraries contained unique molecular identifiers. TCRdb called the PCR reads again in MiXCR, with one record for every CDR3 protein. The repertoire consists of about 820,000 distinct CDR3 sequences, with approximately 50% occurring once and the leading ten covering about 4.5%. The chain employs TRBV12-3 or TRBV12-4 and TRBJ1-1; D may be TRBD1 (5 bases). This TCR came from a girl aged 10 to 17 with multiple sclerosis. Sequencing was done on a sample of blood. This chain's CDR3 is CASHSQDTAPTNYEAFF. In DNA form, the CDR3 reads TGTGCCAGCCACTCTCAGGACACCGCGCCGACGAATTATGAAGCTTTCTTT.